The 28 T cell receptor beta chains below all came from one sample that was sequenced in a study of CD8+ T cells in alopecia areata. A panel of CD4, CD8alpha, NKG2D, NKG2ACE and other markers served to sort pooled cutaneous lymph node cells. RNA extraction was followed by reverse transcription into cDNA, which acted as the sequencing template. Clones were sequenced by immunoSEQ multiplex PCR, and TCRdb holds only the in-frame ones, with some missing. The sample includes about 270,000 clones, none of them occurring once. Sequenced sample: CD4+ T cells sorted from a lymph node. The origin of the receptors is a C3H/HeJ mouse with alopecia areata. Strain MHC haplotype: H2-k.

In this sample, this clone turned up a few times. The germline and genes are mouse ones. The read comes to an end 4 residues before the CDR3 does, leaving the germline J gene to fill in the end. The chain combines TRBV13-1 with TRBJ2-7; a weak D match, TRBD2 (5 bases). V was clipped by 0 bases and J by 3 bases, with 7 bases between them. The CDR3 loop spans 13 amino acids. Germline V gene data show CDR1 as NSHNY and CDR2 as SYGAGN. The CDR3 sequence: CASSDVGVYEQYF. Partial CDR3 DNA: TGTGCCAGCAGTGATGTTGGGGTCTAT.

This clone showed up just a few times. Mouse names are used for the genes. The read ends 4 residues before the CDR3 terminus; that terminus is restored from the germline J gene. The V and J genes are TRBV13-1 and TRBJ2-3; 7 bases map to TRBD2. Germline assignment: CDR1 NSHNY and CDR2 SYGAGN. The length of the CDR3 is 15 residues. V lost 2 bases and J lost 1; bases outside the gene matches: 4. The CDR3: CASSEFWGGAETLYF. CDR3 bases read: TGTGCCAGCAGTGAATTTTGGGGGGGTGCAGAA.

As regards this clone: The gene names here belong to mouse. CDR3 sequence: CASSDAARGGLANSDYTF. CDR3 DNA (partial): TGTGCCAGCAGTGATGCCGCCAGGGGAGGTCTCGCAAACTCC. The chain is built from TRBV13-1 and TRBJ1-2; D is possibly TRBD1 (6 bases). The read is 4 residues too short to cover the CDR3 end, so that end is filled in from the germline J gene. CDR3 length: 18 amino acids. Germline V gene lookup returns CDR1 NSHNY and CDR2 SYGAGN. Deletions cut 0 bases from V and 0 bases from J, with 18 bases between.

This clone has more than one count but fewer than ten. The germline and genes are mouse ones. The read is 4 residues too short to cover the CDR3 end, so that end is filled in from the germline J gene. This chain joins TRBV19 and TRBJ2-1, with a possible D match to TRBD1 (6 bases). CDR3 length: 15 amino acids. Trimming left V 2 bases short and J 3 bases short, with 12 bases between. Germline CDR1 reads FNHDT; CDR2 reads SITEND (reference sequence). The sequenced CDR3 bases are TGTGCCAGCAGTATGAGGGGGAGGGGCTATGCT. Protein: CASSMRGRGYA. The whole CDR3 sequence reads CASSMRGRGYAEQFF.

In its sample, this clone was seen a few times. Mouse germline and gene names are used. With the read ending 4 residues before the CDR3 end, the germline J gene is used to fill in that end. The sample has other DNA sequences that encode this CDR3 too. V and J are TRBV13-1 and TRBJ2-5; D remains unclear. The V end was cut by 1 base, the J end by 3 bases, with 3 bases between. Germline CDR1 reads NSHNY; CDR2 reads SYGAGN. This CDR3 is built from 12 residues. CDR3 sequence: CASSDQQDTQYF. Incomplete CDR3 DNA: TGTGCCAGCAGTGATCAACAAGAC.

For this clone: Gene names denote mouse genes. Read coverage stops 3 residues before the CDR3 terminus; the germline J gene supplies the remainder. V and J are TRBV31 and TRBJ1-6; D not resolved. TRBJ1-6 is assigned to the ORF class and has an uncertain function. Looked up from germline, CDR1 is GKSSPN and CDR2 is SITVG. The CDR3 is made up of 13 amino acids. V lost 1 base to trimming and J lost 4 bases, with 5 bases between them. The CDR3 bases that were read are TGTGCCTGGAGTCCCAGGTATAATTCGCCC. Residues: CAWSPRYNSP. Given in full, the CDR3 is CAWSPRYNSPLYF.

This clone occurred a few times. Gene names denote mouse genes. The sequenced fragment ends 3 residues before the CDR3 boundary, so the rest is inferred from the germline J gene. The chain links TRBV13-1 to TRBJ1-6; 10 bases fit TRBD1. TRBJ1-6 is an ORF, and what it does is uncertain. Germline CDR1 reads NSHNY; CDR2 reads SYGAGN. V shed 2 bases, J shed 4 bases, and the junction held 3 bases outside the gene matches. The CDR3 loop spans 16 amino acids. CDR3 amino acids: CASSERDRGYNSPLYF. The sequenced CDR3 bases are TGTGCCAGCAGTGAACGGGACAGGGGTTATAATTCGCCC.

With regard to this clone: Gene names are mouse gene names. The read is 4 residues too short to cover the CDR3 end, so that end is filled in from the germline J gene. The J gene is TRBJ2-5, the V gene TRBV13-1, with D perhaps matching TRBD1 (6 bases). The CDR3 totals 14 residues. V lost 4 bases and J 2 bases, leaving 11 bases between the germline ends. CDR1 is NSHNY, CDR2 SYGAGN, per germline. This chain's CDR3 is CASSPQGIQDTQYF. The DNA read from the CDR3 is TGTGCCAGCAGTCCACAGGGAATCCAAGAC.

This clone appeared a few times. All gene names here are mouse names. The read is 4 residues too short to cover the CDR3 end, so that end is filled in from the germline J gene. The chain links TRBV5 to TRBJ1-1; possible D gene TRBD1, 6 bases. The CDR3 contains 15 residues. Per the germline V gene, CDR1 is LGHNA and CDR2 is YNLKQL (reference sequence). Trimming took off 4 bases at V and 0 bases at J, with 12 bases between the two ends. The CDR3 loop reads CASSLPDRANTEVFF. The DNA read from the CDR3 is TGTGCCAGCAGCCTCCCGGACAGAGCAAACACA.

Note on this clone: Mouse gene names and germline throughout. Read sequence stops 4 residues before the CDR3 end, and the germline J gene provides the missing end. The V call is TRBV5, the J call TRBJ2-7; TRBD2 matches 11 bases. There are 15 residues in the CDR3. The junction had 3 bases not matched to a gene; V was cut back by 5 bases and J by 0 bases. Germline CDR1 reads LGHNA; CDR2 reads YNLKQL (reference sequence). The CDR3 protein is CASSVGLGVSYEQYF. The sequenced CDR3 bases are TGTGCCAGCAGCGTGGGACTGGGGGTCTCCTAT.

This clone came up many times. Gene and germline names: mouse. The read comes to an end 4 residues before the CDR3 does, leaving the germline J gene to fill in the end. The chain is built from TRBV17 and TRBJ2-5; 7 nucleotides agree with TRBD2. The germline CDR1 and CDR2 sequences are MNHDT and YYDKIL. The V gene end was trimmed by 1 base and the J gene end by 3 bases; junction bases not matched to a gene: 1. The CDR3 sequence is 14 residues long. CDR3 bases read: TGTGCTAGCAGTAGAGCCTGGGGGCAAGAC. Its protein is CASSRAWGQD. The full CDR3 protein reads CASSRAWGQDTQYF.

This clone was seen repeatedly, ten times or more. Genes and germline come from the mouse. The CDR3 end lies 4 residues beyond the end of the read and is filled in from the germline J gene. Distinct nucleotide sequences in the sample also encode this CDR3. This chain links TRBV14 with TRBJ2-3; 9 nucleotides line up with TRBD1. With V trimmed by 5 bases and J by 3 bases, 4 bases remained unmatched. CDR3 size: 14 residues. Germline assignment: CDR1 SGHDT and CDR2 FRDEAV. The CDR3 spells CASSSGTGAETLYF. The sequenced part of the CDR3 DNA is TGTGCCAGCAGCTCCGGGACAGGGGCAGAA.

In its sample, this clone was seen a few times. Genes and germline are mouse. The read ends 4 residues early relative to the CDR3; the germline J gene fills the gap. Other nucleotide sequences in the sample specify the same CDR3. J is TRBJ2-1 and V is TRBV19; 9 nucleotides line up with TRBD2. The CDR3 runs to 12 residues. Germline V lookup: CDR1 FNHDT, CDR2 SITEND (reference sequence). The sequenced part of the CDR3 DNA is TGTGCCAGCAAGACTGGGGGCGCT. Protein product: CASKTGGA. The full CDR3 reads CASKTGGAEQFF.

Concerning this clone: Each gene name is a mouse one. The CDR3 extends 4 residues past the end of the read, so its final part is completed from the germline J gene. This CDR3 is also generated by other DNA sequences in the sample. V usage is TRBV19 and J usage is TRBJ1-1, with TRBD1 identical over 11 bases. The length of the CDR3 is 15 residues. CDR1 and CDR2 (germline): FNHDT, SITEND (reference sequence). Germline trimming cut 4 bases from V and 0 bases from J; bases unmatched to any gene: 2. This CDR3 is CASSRTGGANTEVFF. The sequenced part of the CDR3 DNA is TGTGCCAGCAGTCGGACAGGGGGCGCAAACACA.

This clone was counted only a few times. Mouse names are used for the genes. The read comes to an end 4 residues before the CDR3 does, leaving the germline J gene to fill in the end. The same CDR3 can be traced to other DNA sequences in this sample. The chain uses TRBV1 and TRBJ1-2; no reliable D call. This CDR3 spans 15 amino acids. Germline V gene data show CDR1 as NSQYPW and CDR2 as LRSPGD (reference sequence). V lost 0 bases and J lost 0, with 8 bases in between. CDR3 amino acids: CTCSAEPGANSDYTF. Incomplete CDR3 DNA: TGCACCTGCAGTGCAGAACCAGGTGCAAACTCC.

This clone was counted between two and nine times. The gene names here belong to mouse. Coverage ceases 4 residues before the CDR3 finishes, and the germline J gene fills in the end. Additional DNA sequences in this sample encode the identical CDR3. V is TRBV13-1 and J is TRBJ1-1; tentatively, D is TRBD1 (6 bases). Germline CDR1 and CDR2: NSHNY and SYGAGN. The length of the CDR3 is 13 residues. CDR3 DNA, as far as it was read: TGTGCCAGCAGTGATAGGGGGGGAACA. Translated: CASSDRGGT. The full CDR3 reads CASSDRGGTEVFF.

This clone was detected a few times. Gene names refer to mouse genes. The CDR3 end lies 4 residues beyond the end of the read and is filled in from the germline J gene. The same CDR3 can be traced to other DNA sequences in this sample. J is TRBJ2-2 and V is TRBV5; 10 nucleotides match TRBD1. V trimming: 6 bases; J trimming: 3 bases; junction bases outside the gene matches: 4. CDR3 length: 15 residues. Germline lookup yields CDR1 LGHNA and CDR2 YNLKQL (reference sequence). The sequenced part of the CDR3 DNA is TGTGCCAGCAGTCGGGACAGGGGAGACACCGGG. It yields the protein CASSRDRGDTG. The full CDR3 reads CASSRDRGDTGQLYF.

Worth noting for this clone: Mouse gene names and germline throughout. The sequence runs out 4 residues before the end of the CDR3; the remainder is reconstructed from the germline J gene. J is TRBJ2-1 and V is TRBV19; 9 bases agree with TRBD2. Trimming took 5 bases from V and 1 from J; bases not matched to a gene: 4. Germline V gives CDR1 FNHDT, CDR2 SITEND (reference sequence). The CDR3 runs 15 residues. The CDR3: CASSRLGANYAEQFF. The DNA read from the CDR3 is TGTGCCAGCAGCAGACTGGGGGCAAACTATGCT.

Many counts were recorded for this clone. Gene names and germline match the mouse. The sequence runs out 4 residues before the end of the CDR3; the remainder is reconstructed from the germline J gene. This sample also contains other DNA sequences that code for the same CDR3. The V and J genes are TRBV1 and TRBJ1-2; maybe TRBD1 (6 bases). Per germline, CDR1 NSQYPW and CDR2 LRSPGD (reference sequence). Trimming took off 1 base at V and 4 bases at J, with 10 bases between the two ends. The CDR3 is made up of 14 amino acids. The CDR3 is CTCSAGQGSSDYTF. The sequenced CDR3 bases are TGCACCTGCAGTGCAGGGCAGGGGAGCTCC.

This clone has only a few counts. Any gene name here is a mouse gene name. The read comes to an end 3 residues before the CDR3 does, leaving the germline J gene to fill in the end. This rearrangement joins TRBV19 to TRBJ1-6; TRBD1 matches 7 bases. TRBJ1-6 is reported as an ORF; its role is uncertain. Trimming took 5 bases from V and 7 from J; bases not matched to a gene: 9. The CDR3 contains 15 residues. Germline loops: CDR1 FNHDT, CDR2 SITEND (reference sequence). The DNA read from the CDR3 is TGTGCCAGCAGCCTTGGGACAGCCAAGAATTCGCCC. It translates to CASSLGTAKNSP. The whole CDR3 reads CASSLGTAKNSPLYF.

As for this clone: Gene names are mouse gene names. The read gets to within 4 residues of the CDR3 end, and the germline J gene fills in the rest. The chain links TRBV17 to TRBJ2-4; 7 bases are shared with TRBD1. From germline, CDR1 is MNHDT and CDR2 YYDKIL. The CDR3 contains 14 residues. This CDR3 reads CASRLTGAGNTLYF. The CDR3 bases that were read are TGTGCTAGCAGGCTAACAGGGGCGGGGAAC.

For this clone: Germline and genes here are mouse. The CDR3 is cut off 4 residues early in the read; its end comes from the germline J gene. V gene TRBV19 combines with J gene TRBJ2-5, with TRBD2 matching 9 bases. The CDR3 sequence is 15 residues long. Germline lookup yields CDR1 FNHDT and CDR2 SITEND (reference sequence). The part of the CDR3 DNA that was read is TGTGCCAGCAGAACTCCCAGACTGGGGGAAGAC. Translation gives CASRTPRLGED. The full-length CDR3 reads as CASRTPRLGEDTQYF.

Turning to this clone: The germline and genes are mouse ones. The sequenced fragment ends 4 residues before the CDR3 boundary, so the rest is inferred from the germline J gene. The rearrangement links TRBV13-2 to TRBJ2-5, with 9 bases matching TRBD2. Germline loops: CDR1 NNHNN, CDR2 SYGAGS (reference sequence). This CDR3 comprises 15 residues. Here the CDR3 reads CASGDGLGEADTQYF. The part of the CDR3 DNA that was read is TGTGCCAGCGGTGATGGACTGGGGGAGGCAGAC.

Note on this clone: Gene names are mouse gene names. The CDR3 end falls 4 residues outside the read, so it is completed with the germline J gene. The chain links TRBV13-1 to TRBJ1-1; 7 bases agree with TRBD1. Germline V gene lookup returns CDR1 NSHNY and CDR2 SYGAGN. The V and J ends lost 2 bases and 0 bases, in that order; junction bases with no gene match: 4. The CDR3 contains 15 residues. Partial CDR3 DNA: TGTGCCAGCAGTGAAACGGACAGGACAAACACA. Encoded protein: CASSETDRTNT. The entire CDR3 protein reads CASSETDRTNTEVFF.

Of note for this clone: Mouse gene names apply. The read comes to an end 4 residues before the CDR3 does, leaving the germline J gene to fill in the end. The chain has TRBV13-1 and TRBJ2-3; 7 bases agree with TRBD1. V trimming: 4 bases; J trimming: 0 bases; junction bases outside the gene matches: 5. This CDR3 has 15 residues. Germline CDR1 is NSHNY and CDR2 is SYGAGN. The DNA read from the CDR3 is TGTGCCAGCAGTTCCGGGACAGATAGTGCAGAA. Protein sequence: CASSSGTDSAE. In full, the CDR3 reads CASSSGTDSAETLYF.

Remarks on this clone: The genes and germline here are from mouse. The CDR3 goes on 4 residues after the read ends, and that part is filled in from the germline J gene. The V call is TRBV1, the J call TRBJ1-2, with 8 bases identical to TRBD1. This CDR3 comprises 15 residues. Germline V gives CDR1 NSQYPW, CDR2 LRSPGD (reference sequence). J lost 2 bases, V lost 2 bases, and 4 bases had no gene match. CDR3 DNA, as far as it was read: TGCACCTGCAGTGCACGGACAGGGATGAACTCC. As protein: CTCSARTGMNS. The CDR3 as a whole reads CTCSARTGMNSDYTF. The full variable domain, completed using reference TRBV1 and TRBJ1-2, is VTLLEQNPRWRLVPRGQAVNLRCILKNSQYPWMSWYQQDLQKQLQWLFTLRSPGDKEVKSLPGADYLATRVTDTELRLQVANMSQGRTLYCTCSARTGMNSDYTFGSGTRLLVI.

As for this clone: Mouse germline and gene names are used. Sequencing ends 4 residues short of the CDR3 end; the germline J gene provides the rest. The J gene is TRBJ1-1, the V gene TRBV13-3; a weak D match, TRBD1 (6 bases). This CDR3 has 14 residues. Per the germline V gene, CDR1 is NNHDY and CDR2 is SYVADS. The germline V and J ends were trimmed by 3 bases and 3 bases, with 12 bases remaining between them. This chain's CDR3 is CASSVQGWDTEVFF. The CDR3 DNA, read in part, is TGTGCCAGCAGTGTACAGGGATGGGACACA.

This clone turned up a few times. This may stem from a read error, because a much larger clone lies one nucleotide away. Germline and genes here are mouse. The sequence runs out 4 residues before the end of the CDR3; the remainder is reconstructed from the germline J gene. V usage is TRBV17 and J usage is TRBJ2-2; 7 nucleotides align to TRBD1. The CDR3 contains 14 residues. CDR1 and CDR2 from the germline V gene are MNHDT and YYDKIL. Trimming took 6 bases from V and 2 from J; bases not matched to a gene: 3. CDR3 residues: CASRTTGNTGQLYF. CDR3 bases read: TGTGCTAGCAGGACGACAGGGAACACCGGG. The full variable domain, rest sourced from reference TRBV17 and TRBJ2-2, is DTTVKQNPRYKLARVGKPVNLICSQTMNHDTMYWYQKKPNQAPKLLLFYYDKILNREADTFEKFQSSRPNNSFCSLYIGSAGLEYSAMYLCASRTTGNTGQLYFGEGSKLTVL.